These 18 T cell receptor beta chains share one sample of origin, sequenced in a study of cytomegalovirus exposure and HLA in healthy donors. The PCR contained 60 Vbeta and 13 Jbeta primers. TCRdb keeps only in-frame clones here, not all; method: immunoSEQ multiplex PCR. The profile shows 77,000 or so clones, around 78% of them singletons. The source material was PBMCs. Every receptor here comes from a middle-aged man in good health and CMV-seronegative.

The CDR3, as DNA: TGTGCCAGCAGCTTGGCTCCGGGACTAGCGGGAGCCGGGGAGCTGTTTTTT. This encodes CASSLAPGLAGAGELFF. The V call is TRBV5-5, the J call TRBJ2-2; the match to TRBD2 covers 14 bases. The J segment lost 6 bases and the V segment lost 0 bases, leaving 4 bases of the junction unmatched. Germline CDR1 reads SGHKS; CDR2 reads YYEKEE (reference sequence). The CDR3 spans 17 residues.

The CDR3 sequence: CASSEFGGVADTQYF. CDR3 DNA: TGTGCCAGCAGTGAATTCGGGGGTGTGGCAGATACGCAGTATTTT. V usage is TRBV6-1 and J usage is TRBJ2-3; TRBD2 might be the D (6 bases). Trimming removed 2 bases from V and 4 bases from J, with 13 bases in between. CDR1 is MNHNS and CDR2 is SASEGT in the germline V gene. The CDR3 is 15 residues long.

The chain employs TRBV18 and TRBJ2-7; possible D gene TRBD2, 5 bases. The CDR3 extends over 12 amino acids. Germline lookup yields CDR1 KGHSH and CDR2 LQKENI. V was trimmed by 6 bases and J by 5 bases, leaving 11 bases between them. The CDR3 sequence is CASSRGEDEQYF. The CDR3 coding sequence is TGTGCCAGCTCTCGGGGTGAGGACGAGCAGTACTTC.

This clone was detected only once. CDR3 bases: TGTGCCTGGAGTGTAGGGGGAGTCGGTCAGCCCCAGCATTTT. This translates into CAWSVGGVGQPQHF. This rearrangement joins TRBV30 to TRBJ1-5; possibly TRBD1 for D (6 bases). V gave up 0 bases and J gave up 6 bases, with 12 bases separating them. This CDR3 region has 14 residues. The germline V gene has CDR1 GTSNPN and CDR2 SVGIG (reference sequence).

As regards this clone: A read error may account for a junction end that differs from germline. The J gene is TRBJ2-4, the V gene TRBV7-3; 8 nucleotides line up with TRBD1. This CDR3 spans 16 amino acids. CDR1 SGHTA and CDR2 FQGTGA come from the germline V gene. CDR3 region: CASSETIGQGGNSQYF. DNA for the CDR3: TGTGCCAGCAGCGAAACGATAGGACAGGGAGGAAACAGTCAGTACTTC.

The rearrangement links TRBV5-1 to TRBJ2-7; D might be TRBD1 (6 bases). Deletions cut 0 bases from V and 4 bases from J, with 11 bases between. The length of the CDR3 is 14 residues. Germline V gene data show CDR1 as SGHRS and CDR2 as YFSETQ. The CDR3 spells CASSLDREIYEQYF. CDR3 bases: TGCGCCAGCAGCTTGGACAGGGAGATATACGAGCAGTACTTC.

The chain employs TRBV2 and TRBJ1-4, with 8 nucleotides matching TRBD1. Trimming took 10 bases from V and 5 from J; bases not matched to a gene: 9. Looked up from germline, CDR1 is SNHLY and CDR2 is FYNNEI. CDR3 length: 14 residues. CDR3 amino acids: CAMGTGTGNEKLFF. CDR3 nucleotide sequence: TGTGCCATGGGGACCGGGACAGGAAATGAAAAACTGTTTTTT.

This chain joins TRBV18 and TRBJ2-1; the match to TRBD2 covers 8 bases. Germline V gene data show CDR1 as KGHSH and CDR2 as LQKENI. CDR3 length: 14 residues. V lost 5 bases to trimming and J lost 7 bases; unmatched junction nucleotides: 7. This chain's CDR3 is CASSVIAGTNEQFF. DNA for the CDR3: TGTGCCAGCTCAGTCATAGCGGGAACGAATGAGCAGTTCTTC.

The table lists this clone with a few counts. The rearrangement joins TRBV2 to TRBJ2-3, with a weak D call TRBD2 (5 bases). CDR1 and CDR2 (germline): SNHLY, FYNNEI. V dropped 8 bases and J dropped 3 bases, with 9 bases sitting between them. CDR3 length: 12 residues. The CDR3 loop is CASGRETDTQYF. The CDR3 DNA is TGTGCCAGCGGCCGGGAAACAGATACGCAGTATTTT.

Here the CDR3 DNA reads TGTGCCAGCAGCGGCAGGGGCGGACTTAATGAAAAACTGTTTTTT. Translation: CASSGRGGLNEKLFF. This chain connects TRBV6-5 to TRBJ1-4; a weak D match, TRBD1 (6 bases). The CDR3 consists of 15 residues. Trimming shortened V by 6 bases and J by 4 bases, and 15 bases separated the two germline ends. CDR1 is MNHEY, CDR2 SVGAGI, per germline.

The chain joins TRBV15 to TRBJ1-1; D ambiguous. The V gene's germline CDR1 is LNHNV and CDR2 YYDKDF (reference sequence). V lost 7 bases and J 3 bases, leaving 9 bases between the germline ends. The CDR3 covers 12 residues. The CDR3 DNA reads as TGTGCCACCAAGGAGGATTACACTGAAGCTTTCTTT. This gives the protein CATKEDYTEAFF.

The chain links TRBV7-2 to TRBJ1-2, with 7 positions matching TRBD1. The CDR3 extends over 14 amino acids. CDR1 and CDR2 from the germline V gene are SGHTA and FQGNSA. The V gene end was trimmed by 1 base and the J gene end by 8 bases; junction bases not matched to a gene: 7. The CDR3 sequence is CASSLDILRGGYTF. CDR3 coding DNA: TGTGCCAGCAGCTTAGACATCCTCAGGGGGGGCTACACCTTC.

The chain is built from TRBV5-1 and TRBJ2-7; TRBD1 agrees at 10 bases. Germline loops: CDR1 SGHRS, CDR2 YFSETQ. The trim removed 6 bases at V and 5 bases at J, leaving 11 bases unmatched. The CDR3 consists of 15 residues. CDR3: CASTTLDRGMDEQYF. The CDR3 coding sequence is TGCGCCAGCACCACCTTGGACAGGGGGATGGACGAGCAGTACTTC.

For this clone: The junction does not match germline at one end; this may be a read error. The rearrangement joins TRBV18 to TRBJ1-2; D is ambiguous. CDR3 length equals 12 residues. CDR1 KGHSH and CDR2 LQKENI come from the germline V gene. This chain's CDR3 is CASSPGILPIDF. The DNA of the CDR3 is TGTGCCAGCTCCCCGGGGATATTGCCAATCGACTTC. Combining the CDR3 with reference TRBV18 and TRBJ1-2 gives the whole variable domain NAGVMQNPRHLVRRRGQEARLRCSPMKGHSHVYWYRQLPEEGLKFMVYLQKENIIDESGMPKERFSAEFPKEGPSILRIQQVVRGDSAAYFCASSPGILPIDFGSGTRLTVV.

J is TRBJ2-1 and V is TRBV19, with D perhaps TRBD2 (5 bases). CDR1 is LNHDA, CDR2 SQIVND, per germline (reference sequence). This CDR3 is built from 15 residues. With 1 base removed from V and 2 bases from J, the gap between germline ends came to 9 bases. The CDR3 sequence: CASSIGTSTYNEQFF. In DNA form, the CDR3 reads TGTGCCAGTAGTATAGGAACTAGTACCTACAATGAGCAGTTCTTC.

CDR3 residues: CASSPYSSTDTQYF. The CDR3 nucleotides are TGTGCCAGCTCACCCTACTCGAGCACAGATACGCAGTATTTT. This chain uses TRBV18 with TRBJ2-3; D gene ambiguous. Germline lookup yields CDR1 KGHSH and CDR2 LQKENI. This CDR3 is built from 14 residues. Trimming removed 3 bases at V and 0 bases at J, with 7 bases between. The full variable domain, its missing parts supplied by reference TRBV18 and TRBJ2-3, is NAGVMQNPRHLVRRRGQEARLRCSPMKGHSHVYWYRQLPEEGLKFMVYLQKENIIDESGMPKERFSAEFPKEGPSILRIQQVVRGDSAAYFCASSPYSSTDTQYFGPGTRLTVL.

The J gene is TRBJ2-7, the V gene TRBV12-5; TRBD1 might be the D (5 bases). The V and J ends lost 5 bases and 6 bases respectively, with 29 bases between them. Germline V gene sequence: CDR1 LGHNT, CDR2 FRNRAP. This CDR3 region has 18 residues. CDR3 DNA: TGTGCTAGTGGTGCCGATCCCGACAGCCTGAAACCGCTTTCCGAGCAGTACTTC. Encoded protein: CASGADPDSLKPLSEQYF.

This clone showed up just a few times. This chain joins TRBV9 and TRBJ2-7, with D maybe TRBD2 (6 bases). This CDR3 is built from 14 residues. Germline V CDR1 and CDR2: SGDLS, YYNGEE. Trimming shortened V by 4 bases and J by 2 bases, and 13 bases separated the two germline ends. CDR3 DNA: TGTGCCAGCAGCCAGGACGGGAGACCCTACGAGCAGTACTTC. Its protein product is CASSQDGRPYEQYF.